These 14 T cell receptor beta chains came from one sample sequenced in a study of a mutant IDH1 vaccine in newly diagnosed glioma. Sequenced by immunoSEQ multiplex PCR; TCRdb stores in-frame clones only, minus some. This sample carries some 50,000 clones, around 84% of them seen once, and the ten largest clones take around 4.5%. These receptors are not linked to any known antigen. Noted time point: week 47, end of study. With topical imiquimod, each dose of the vaccine consisted of 300 ug of mutant IDH1 20-mer peptide. The input for sequencing was PBMCs, taken from a glioma patient whose treatment included an IDH1 peptide vaccine. The receptor source for this set is a woman aged 25 to 39 with glioma. Some clones in this sample may be carry-over from other donors' samples.

The chain joins TRBV7-2 to TRBJ2-7; maybe TRBD1 (5 bases). The CDR3 sequence is 13 residues long. Germline V gene data show CDR1 as SGHTA and CDR2 as FQGNSA. The germline V and J ends were trimmed by 5 bases and 3 bases, with 11 bases remaining between them. The CDR3 is CASSVTGDYEQYF. The CDR3 nucleotides are TGTGCCAGCAGCGTTACAGGAGACTACGAGCAGTACTTC.

The rearrangement uses TRBV19 and TRBJ2-7; D possibly uses TRBD1 or TRBD2 (5 bases each). This CDR3 contains 14 residues. CDR1 and CDR2 (germline): LNHDA, SQIVND (reference sequence). V was trimmed by 3 bases and J by 1 base, leaving 10 bases between them. CDR3 coding DNA: TGTGCCAGTAGTATGGAGGACACTTCCTACGAGCAGTACTTC. This gives the protein CASSMEDTSYEQYF. The whole variable domain, filled in from reference TRBV19 and TRBJ2-7, reads DGGITQSPKYLFRKEGQNVTLSCEQNLNHDAMYWYRQDPGQGLRLIYYSQIVNDFQKGDIAEGYSVSREKKESFPLTVTSAQKNPTAFYLCASSMEDTSYEQYFGPGTRLTVT.

This sequence joins TRBV5-1 and TRBJ1-1, with D perhaps matching TRBD1 (5 bases). Germline V gene lookup returns CDR1 SGHRS and CDR2 YFSETQ. V was clipped by 4 bases and J by 3 bases, with 10 bases between them. CDR3 length: 13 amino acids. The CDR3 bases are TGCGCCAGCAGCAGGCAGGGAGACACTGAAGCTTTCTTT. It encodes CASSRQGDTEAFF.

The chain carries TRBV6-5 and TRBJ1-1, with 7 bases aligning to TRBD1. CDR3 length: 14 residues. After removal of 6 bases from V and 3 bases from J, the junction contained 7 bases not matched to a gene. CDR1 and CDR2 from the germline V gene are MNHEY and SVGAGI. The CDR3 loop is CASRRRDRDTEAFF. Written as DNA, the CDR3 is TGTGCCAGCAGACGCCGGGACAGAGACACTGAAGCTTTCTTT.

The chain links TRBV7-9 to TRBJ1-1; no reliable D call. CDR1 is SEHNR and CDR2 is FQNEAQ in the germline V gene (reference sequence). V was pared by 5 bases and J by 7 bases, with 11 bases between. CDR3 length equals 12 residues. CDR3 sequence: CASSPTLGEAFF. CDR3 bases: TGTGCCAGCAGCCCTACATTGGGTGAAGCTTTCTTT.

J is TRBJ2-1 and V is TRBV10-2; possibly TRBD2 for D (5 bases). The germline V gene has CDR1 WSHSY and CDR2 SAAADI. This CDR3 comprises 13 residues. Trimming shortened V by 4 bases and J by 9 bases, and 13 bases separated the two germline ends. CDR3 in DNA: TGCGCCAGCAGTGGAGGGAGAGAGGGTGAGCAGTTCTTC. Encoded protein: CASSGGREGEQFF.

This chain uses TRBV13 with TRBJ2-7; D is undetermined. Between the trimmed V and J ends, which lost 3 bases and 2 bases, there was a span of 14 bases. The length of the CDR3 is 15 residues. Germline V gene sequence: CDR1 PRHDT, CDR2 FYEKMQ (reference sequence). The CDR3 here is CASSLGGAGAYEQYF. CDR3 bases: TGTGCCAGCAGCTTGGGCGGTGCCGGTGCCTACGAGCAGTACTTC. Full variable domain (missing parts from reference TRBV13 and TRBJ2-7): AAGVIQSPRHLIKEKRETATLKCYPIPRHDTVYWYQQGPGQDPQFLISFYEKMQSDKGSIPDRFSAQQFSDYHSELNMSSLELGDSALYFCASSLGGAGAYEQYFGPGTRLTVT.

The chain couples TRBV29-1 to TRBJ2-2; D unresolved. Trimming left V 6 bases short and J 5 bases short, with 7 bases between. Per the germline V gene, CDR1 is SQVTM and CDR2 is ANQGSEA. This CDR3 has 11 amino acids. CDR3 coding DNA: TGCAGCGTCCTAGGTACCGGGGAGCTGTTTTTT. Translated, it gives CSVLGTGELFF.

This clone was detected only once. The chain has TRBV7-9 and TRBJ2-1; 12 bases align to TRBD2. Germline V gene sequence: CDR1 SEHNR, CDR2 FQNEAQ (reference sequence). The J segment lost 4 bases and the V segment lost 5 bases, leaving 9 bases of the junction unmatched. The CDR3 length is 17 residues. The CDR3 reads CASSLTTSGSAYNEQFF. DNA of the CDR3: TGTGCCAGCAGCCTCACGACTAGCGGGAGTGCATACAATGAGCAGTTCTTC.

This clone has a handful of counts. The genes are TRBV29-1 and TRBJ1-1, with D hard to call. CDR3 length: 11 residues. V gave up 4 bases and J gave up 2 bases, with 5 bases separating them. CDR1 and CDR2 (germline): SQVTM, ANQGSEA. The CDR3 DNA follows: TGCAGCGTTGTTTATAACACTGAAGCTTTCTTT. This translates into CSVVYNTEAFF.

The chain links TRBV10-3 to TRBJ1-2; D unclear. V dropped 4 bases and J dropped 5 bases, with 14 bases sitting between them. The CDR3 runs 14 residues. Germline lookup yields CDR1 ENHRY and CDR2 SYGVKD. As DNA, the CDR3 is TGTGCCATCAGTGGGACCGCGGTCTCTTATGGCTACACCTTC. Residues: CAISGTAVSYGYTF.

The chain joins TRBV6-5 to TRBJ2-1; TRBD2 matches 10 bases. The trim removed 2 bases at V and 7 bases at J, leaving 8 bases unmatched. Germline loops: CDR1 MNHEY, CDR2 SVGAGI. The CDR3 runs 16 residues. CDR3 in DNA: TGTGCCAGCAGTTACCCCCTACCTAGCGGGAGAAATGAGCAGTTCTTC. Its translation is CASSYPLPSGRNEQFF.

This clone was seen only a few times. The chain recombines TRBV9 with TRBJ1-1, with D unresolved. The CDR3 length is 14 residues. CDR1 is SGDLS, CDR2 YYNGEE, per germline. Trimming took off 6 bases at V and 3 bases at J, with 15 bases between the two ends. The CDR3 DNA reads as TGTGCCAGCACCTGGGGTGGGTCGGACACTGAAGCTTTCTTT. Residues: CASTWGGSDTEAFF. Filled out from reference TRBV9 and TRBJ1-1, the complete variable domain reads DSGVTQTPKHLITATGQRVTLRCSPRSGDLSVYWYQQSLDQGLQFLIQYYNGEERAKGNILERFSAQQFPDLHSELNLSSLELGDSALYFCASTWGGSDTEAFFGQGTRLTVV.

The genes are TRBV30 and TRBJ2-1, with D possibly being TRBD1 (5 bases). The CDR3 consists of 13 residues. CDR1 and CDR2 (germline): GTSNPN, SVGIG (reference sequence). Trimming removed 3 bases from V and 4 bases from J, with 10 bases in between. CDR3 region: CAWRDGQYNEQFF. The CDR3 coding sequence is TGTGCCTGGAGAGACGGACAATACAATGAGCAGTTCTTC.